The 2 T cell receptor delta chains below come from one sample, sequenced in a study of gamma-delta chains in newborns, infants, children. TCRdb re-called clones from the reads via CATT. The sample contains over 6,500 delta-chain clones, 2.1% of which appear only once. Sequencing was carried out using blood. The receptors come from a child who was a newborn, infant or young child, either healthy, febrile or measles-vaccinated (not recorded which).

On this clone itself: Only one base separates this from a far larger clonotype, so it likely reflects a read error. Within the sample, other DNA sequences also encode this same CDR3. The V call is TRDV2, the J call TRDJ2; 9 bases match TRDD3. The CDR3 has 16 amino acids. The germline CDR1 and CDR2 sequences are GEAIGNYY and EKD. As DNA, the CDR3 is TGTGCCTGCGACACCGTGGGGGATACTTTGACAGCACAACTCTTCTTT. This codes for CACDTVGDTLTAQLFF.

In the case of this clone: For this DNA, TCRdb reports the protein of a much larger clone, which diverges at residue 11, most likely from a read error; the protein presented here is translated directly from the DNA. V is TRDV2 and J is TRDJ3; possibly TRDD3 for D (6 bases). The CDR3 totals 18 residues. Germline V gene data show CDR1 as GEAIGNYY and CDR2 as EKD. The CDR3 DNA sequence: TGTGCCTGTGACACCTGGGGGTCCCGCTCCCGGGACACCCGACAGATGTTTTTC. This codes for CACDTWGSRSRDTRQMFF.